In this sample, the clone carrying this TCR beta chain turned up once. The identical CDR3 is also encoded by other nucleotide sequences in the sample. Measured with immunoSEQ multiplex PCR; TCRdb has only the in-frame clones, and not every one. The profile shows 300,000 or so clones, 80% to 95% of them singletons. The source of the sample is a study of blood T cell repertoires in COVID-19. V was cut by 3 bases and J by 4 bases, with 7 bases left in between. This CDR3 spans 13 amino acids. The germline CDR1 and CDR2 sequences are MGHDK and SYGVNS. Sequencing was carried out using PBMCs or T cells enriched from blood (not recorded which). This TCR was recovered from a woman between 25 and 40 years old who had recovered from COVID-19. The chain couples TRBV25-1 to TRBJ1-5; tentative D call: TRBD1 (5 bases). CDR3 DNA: TGTGCCAGCAGTGAGGCAGGGAATCAGCCCCAGCATTTT. Translated: CASSEAGNQPQHF.